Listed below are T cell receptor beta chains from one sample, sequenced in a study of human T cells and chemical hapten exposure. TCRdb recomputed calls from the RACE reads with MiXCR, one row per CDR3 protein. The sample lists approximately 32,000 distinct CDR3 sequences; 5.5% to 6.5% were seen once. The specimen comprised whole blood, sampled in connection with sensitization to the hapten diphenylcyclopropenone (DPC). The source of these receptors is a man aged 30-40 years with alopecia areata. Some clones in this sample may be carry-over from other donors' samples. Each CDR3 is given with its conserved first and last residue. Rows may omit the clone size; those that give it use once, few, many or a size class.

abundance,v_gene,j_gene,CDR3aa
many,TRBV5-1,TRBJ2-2,CASSPALGTNTGELFF
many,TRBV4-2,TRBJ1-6,CASSQEGTAYNSPLHF
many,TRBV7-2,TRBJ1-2,CVSSTRQVNYGYTF
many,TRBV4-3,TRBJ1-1,CASSQDVGRVSTEAFF
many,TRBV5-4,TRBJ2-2,CASSLRMRDTGELFF
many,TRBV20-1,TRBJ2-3,CSARTSGRQDTQYF
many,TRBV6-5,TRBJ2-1,CASSYSKTSMNEQFF
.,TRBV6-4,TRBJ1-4,CASSDQTGGNGEKLFF
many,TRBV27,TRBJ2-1,CASSPLAGGPNEQFF
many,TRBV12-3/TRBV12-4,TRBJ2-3,CASSLRGPDTQYF
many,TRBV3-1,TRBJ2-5,CASSQIGGFRRETQYF
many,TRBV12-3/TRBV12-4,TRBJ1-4,CASSFDGTNEKLFF
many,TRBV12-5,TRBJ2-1,CASGWTLTSGSYNEQFF
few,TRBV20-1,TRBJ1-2,CSARGYTF
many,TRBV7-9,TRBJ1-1,CASSLLRQNTEAFF